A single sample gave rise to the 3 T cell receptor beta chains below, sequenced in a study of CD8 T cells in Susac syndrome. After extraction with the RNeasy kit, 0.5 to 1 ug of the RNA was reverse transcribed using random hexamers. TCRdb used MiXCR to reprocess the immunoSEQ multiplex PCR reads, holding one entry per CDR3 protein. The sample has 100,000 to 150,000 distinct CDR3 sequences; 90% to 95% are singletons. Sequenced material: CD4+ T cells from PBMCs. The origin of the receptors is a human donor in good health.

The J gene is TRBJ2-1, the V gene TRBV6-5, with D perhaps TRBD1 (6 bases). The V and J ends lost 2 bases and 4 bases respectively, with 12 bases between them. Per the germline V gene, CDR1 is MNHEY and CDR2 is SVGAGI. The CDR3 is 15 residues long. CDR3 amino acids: CASSYQGTNYNEQFF. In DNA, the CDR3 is TGTGCCAGCAGTTACCAGGGGACCAATTACAATGAGCAGTTCTTC.

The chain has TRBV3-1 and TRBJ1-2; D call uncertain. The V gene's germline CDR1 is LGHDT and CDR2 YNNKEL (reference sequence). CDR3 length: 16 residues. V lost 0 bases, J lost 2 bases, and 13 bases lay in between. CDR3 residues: CASSQDLSNLNYGYTF. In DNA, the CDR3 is TGTGCCAGCAGCCAAGATCTTTCCAACCTAAACTATGGCTACACCTTC.

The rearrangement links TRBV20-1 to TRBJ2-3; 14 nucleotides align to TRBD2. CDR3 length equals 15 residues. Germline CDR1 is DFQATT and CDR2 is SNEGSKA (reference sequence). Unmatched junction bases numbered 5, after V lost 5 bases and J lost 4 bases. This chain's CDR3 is CSAGGTSGSPDTQYF. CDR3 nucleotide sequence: TGCAGTGCTGGTGGGACTAGCGGGAGCCCAGATACGCAGTATTTT.